This TCR beta chain stems from a study of cytomegalovirus exposure and HLA in healthy donors. Study at large: Falling in the Caucasian-associated ancestry cluster were about four fifths of under 500 genotyped donors.

Whole-study results and caveats: An analysis done earlier found most TCR beta V segments productive about 87% or about 30% of the time. In a later analysis, TCR beta V- and J-gene trimming was associated with a missense DCLRE1C variant.

On this clone: Its matching antigen is unknown.

60 Vbeta and 13 Jbeta primers were used in PCR. Sequencing used immunoSEQ multiplex PCR; TCRdb keeps in-frame clones, though not all of them. This table has about 94,000 clones, over 60% appearing once. CDR3 length: 14 residues. CDR1 is SGDLS and CDR2 is YYNGEE in the germline V gene. J lost 4 bases, V lost 6 bases, and 7 bases had no gene match. J is TRBJ2-3 and V is TRBV9; 8 nucleotides align to TRBD2. Sequenced: PBMCs. This clonotype was obtained from a man aged 30-40 years in good health and CMV-seronegative. DNA of the CDR3: TGTGCCAGCACCAAGGGGCGGGGGGCAGATACGCAGTATTTT. It codes for CASTKGRGADTQYF.